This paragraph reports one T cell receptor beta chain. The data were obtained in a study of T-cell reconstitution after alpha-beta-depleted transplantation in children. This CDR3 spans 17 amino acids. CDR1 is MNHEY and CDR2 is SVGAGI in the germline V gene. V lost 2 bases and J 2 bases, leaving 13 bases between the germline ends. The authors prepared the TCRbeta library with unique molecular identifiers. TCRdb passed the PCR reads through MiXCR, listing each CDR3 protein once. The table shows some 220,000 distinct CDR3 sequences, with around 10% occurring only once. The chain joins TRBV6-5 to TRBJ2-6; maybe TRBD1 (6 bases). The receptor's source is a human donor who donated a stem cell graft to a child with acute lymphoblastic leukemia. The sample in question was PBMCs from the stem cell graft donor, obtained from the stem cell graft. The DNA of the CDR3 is TGTGCCAGCAGTTACCAGGGGACCTCCACTGGGGCCAACGTCCTGACTTTC. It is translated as CASSYQGTSTGANVLTF.